These 6 T cell receptor beta chains were all obtained from the same sample, sequenced in a study of read filtering for tumor transcriptome and immune sequencing. The library was built from roughly 400 ng RNA with molecular barcoded adaptors for alpha/delta and beta/gamma chains. MiXCR, run by TCRdb on the reads, gives a single entry per CDR3 protein. The sample records 5,000 to 6,000 distinct CDR3 sequences, just over 20% being singletons. Source material: a population of CD138-negative cells sorted from bone marrow. The source of these receptors is a donor aged 40 or older with multiple myeloma.

This clonotype is classed as medium-sized. V and J are TRBV5-1 and TRBJ2-3, with D maybe TRBD2 (6 bases). CDR1 and CDR2 from the germline V gene are SGHRS and YFSETQ. V lost 7 bases to trimming and J lost 7 bases, with 19 bases between them. The CDR3 totals 14 residues. Here the CDR3 reads CASSRDLALHTQYF. The CDR3 DNA reads as TGCGCCAGCTCGAGGGACTTGGCCCTACATACGCAGTATTTT.

By sample fraction, this clonotype is medium-sized. This sequence joins TRBV24-1 and TRBJ2-2; 12 positions agree with TRBD2. V gave up 5 bases and J gave up 7 bases; unmatched junction bases: 4. CDR1 KGHDR and CDR2 SFDVKD come from the germline V gene. This CDR3 comprises 15 residues. In nucleotides, the CDR3 is TGTGCCACCAGTGGACTAGCGGGAGTCAGCGGGGAGCTGTTTTTT. Translating it yields CATSGLAGVSGELFF.

This clonotype is judged medium-sized. The gene calls are TRBV12-3 or TRBV12-4 and TRBJ2-5; perhaps D is TRBD1 or TRBD2 (5 bases each). The CDR3 contains 13 residues. Trimming removed 3 bases at V and 4 bases at J, with 9 bases between. The chain's CDR3 is CASSLWGLETQYF. Here the CDR3 DNA reads TGTGCCAGCAGTTTGTGGGGGTTAGAGACCCAGTACTTC.

This clonotype is labeled as medium-sized (0.01 to 0.1%). In nucleotides, the CDR3 is TGCAGCGTTGCATCGAACACCGGGGAGCTGTTTTTT. Translated, it gives CSVASNTGELFF. This rearrangement joins TRBV29-1 to TRBJ2-2; D gene ambiguous. The ends were cut back, 4 bases at V and 0 bases at J, with 3 bases in the middle. The germline V gene encodes CDR1 SQVTM and CDR2 ANQGSEA. There are 12 residues in the CDR3.

As regards this clonotype: This is likely an artifact of a read error, given a far larger clone one base away. V gene TRBV7-2 combines with J gene TRBJ2-7; D not resolved. The CDR3 extends over 13 amino acids. With 1 base removed from V and 6 bases from J, the gap between germline ends came to 10 bases. The V gene's germline CDR1 is SGHTA and CDR2 FQGNSA. CDR3 sequence reads: CASSLDAWVEQYF. The CDR3 region has the DNA TGTGCCAGCAGCTTAGACGCGTGGGTCGAGCAGTACTTC. Looking up the rest from reference TRBV7-2 and TRBJ2-7 gives the full variable domain: GAGVSQSPSNKVTEKGKDVELRCDPISGHTALYWYRQSLGQGLEFLIYFQGNSAPDKSGLPSDRFSAERTGGSVSTLTIQRTQQEDSAVYLCASSLDAWVEQYFGPGTRLTVT.

This clonotype ranks as medium-sized. V and J are TRBV12-3 or TRBV12-4 and TRBJ1-1; D not certain. This CDR3 comprises 11 residues. Trimming removed 7 bases from V and 6 bases from J, with 9 bases in between. The CDR3, as DNA: TGTGCCAGCAATGGACCGTCTGAAGCTTTCTTT. It codes for CASNGPSEAFF.